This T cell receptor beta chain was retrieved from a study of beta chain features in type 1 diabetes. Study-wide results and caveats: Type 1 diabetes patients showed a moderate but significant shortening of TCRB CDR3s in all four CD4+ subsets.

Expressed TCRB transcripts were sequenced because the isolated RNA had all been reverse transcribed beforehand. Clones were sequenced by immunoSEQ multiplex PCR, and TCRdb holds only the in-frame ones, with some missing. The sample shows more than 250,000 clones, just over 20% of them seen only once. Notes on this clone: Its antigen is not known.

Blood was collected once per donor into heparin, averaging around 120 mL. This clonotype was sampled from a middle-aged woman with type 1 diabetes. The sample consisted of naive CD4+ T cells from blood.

The CDR3 bases are TGTGCCAGCAGTTTATCGGCCGCCAGCACTGAAGCTTTCTTT. It is translated as CASSLSAASTEAFF. V usage is TRBV27 and J usage is TRBJ1-1; no definite D call. This CDR3 contains 14 residues. V lost 0 bases and J lost 4, with 9 bases in between. Germline CDR1 MNHEY, CDR2 SMNVEV (reference sequence).